This T cell receptor (beta chain) was observed in a study of blood T cell repertoires in COVID-19. The trim removed 1 base at V and 4 bases at J, leaving 11 bases unmatched. The germline CDR1 and CDR2 sequences are LGHNA and YSLEER. This CDR3 region has 17 residues. Measured with immunoSEQ multiplex PCR; TCRdb has only the in-frame clones, and not every one. The table includes 200,000 to 250,000 clones, 88% detected once. V is TRBV4-3 and J is TRBJ1-2; 8 nucleotides align to TRBD1. The sequencing sample was made of peripheral blood. This clonotype was sampled from a woman aged 25 to 45 with COVID-19, enrolled during active disease. CDR3 amino acids: CASSQVLFDRGSYGYTF. DNA of the CDR3: TGCGCCAGCAGCCAAGTTCTGTTCGACAGGGGATCCTATGGCTACACCTTC.